This T cell receptor beta chain was recovered during a study of cytomegalovirus exposure and HLA in healthy donors. Overall study results and limits: The listing of 150 to 200 TCR beta chains classed them as cytomegalovirus-associated.

Sequencing used immunoSEQ multiplex PCR; TCRdb keeps in-frame clones, though not all of them. This sample has about 200,000 clones; around 80% occur once, and the top ten carry around 1.2%. Per germline, CDR1 MGHRA and CDR2 YSYEKL. CDR3 length: 16 residues. V was cut by 1 base and J by 0 bases, with 11 bases left in between. This clone has only one observation. Antigen: not known. The study drew the donors from its approximately 110-subject validation cohort, separate from the approximately 700-subject first cohort. This clonotype was sampled from a woman aged 25-40 years in good health and CMV-seronegative. V is TRBV4-1 and J is TRBJ2-3; D possibly corresponds to TRBD1 (5 bases). Specimen: PBMCs. The DNA for the CDR3 is TGCGCCAGCAGCCAAGTCGGCAGGGCAAGCACAGATACGCAGTATTTT. As protein: CASSQVGRASTDTQYF.